This is a list of T cell receptor beta chains from one sample in a study of blood T cells in healthy people across ages. TCRdb processed the 5' RACE reads anew with MiXCR; each CDR3 protein has one entry. The sample lists about 1.5 million distinct CDR3 sequences; roughly two fifths were seen once. The material sequenced was blood. Receptors originate from a young woman in good health. Each CDR3 is given without its conserved first and last residue.

cdr3_aa: ASSLVGGLAYEQY
v_call: TRBV7-2
cdr3_length: 13
j_call: TRBJ2-7

cdr3_aa: ASSRLSRVRLEKLF
v_call: TRBV3-1
cdr3_length: 14
j_call: TRBJ1-4

cdr3_aa: ASSKDLSGKPQH
v_call: TRBV6-6
cdr3_length: 12
j_call: TRBJ1-5

cdr3_aa: SVSRDRVQTQY
v_call: TRBV29-1
cdr3_length: 11
j_call: TRBJ2-5

cdr3_aa: ASSGQGFYNEQF
v_call: TRBV9
cdr3_length: 12
j_call: TRBJ2-1

cdr3_aa: SATGRGLKNTEAF
v_call: TRBV20-1
cdr3_length: 13
j_call: TRBJ1-1

cdr3_aa: ASSFITSTGELF
v_call: TRBV12-3/TRBV12-4
cdr3_length: 12
j_call: TRBJ2-2

cdr3_aa: ASSYRAPAQQNTEAF
v_call: TRBV12-3/TRBV12-4
cdr3_length: 15
j_call: TRBJ1-1

cdr3_aa: AWSLRQGLY
v_call: TRBV30
cdr3_length: 9
j_call: TRBJ2-7

cdr3_aa: ASSLIVAETDGYT
v_call: TRBV7-2
cdr3_length: 13
j_call: TRBJ1-2

cdr3_aa: ASSSGQVSSNYGYT
v_call: TRBV7-2
cdr3_length: 14
j_call: TRBJ1-2

cdr3_aa: ASGKGSGTYYEQY
v_call: TRBV6-5
cdr3_length: 13
j_call: .

cdr3_aa: ASRATGSEEQY
v_call: TRBV9
cdr3_length: 11
j_call: TRBJ2-7

cdr3_aa: SAKGQVHEQF
v_call: TRBV20-1
cdr3_length: 10
j_call: TRBJ2-1

cdr3_aa: SVEHPPGGVQGTQY
v_call: TRBV29-1
cdr3_length: 14
j_call: TRBJ2-5

cdr3_aa: ASSLRGPQGPEAF
v_call: TRBV5-5
cdr3_length: 13
j_call: TRBJ1-1

cdr3_aa: ASSLAGTRTEQF
v_call: TRBV5-1
cdr3_length: 12
j_call: TRBJ2-1

cdr3_aa: ASSAIGTSNGYT
v_call: TRBV5-1
cdr3_length: 12
j_call: TRBJ1-2

cdr3_aa: ASSSGTSGGADTQY
v_call: TRBV5-5
cdr3_length: 14
j_call: TRBJ2-3

cdr3_aa: SARPGQGFYGYT
v_call: TRBV20-1
cdr3_length: 12
j_call: TRBJ1-2

cdr3_aa: ASTLSGRNSYEQY
v_call: TRBV27
cdr3_length: 13
j_call: TRBJ2-7

cdr3_aa: AISEELAGKDEQY
v_call: TRBV10-3
cdr3_length: 13
j_call: TRBJ2-7

cdr3_aa: ASSGIETNTGELF
v_call: TRBV2
cdr3_length: 13
j_call: TRBJ2-2

cdr3_aa: ASSADGRLNTEAF
v_call: TRBV27
cdr3_length: 13
j_call: TRBJ1-1

cdr3_aa: ASSLDTSGTYEQY
v_call: TRBV7-6
cdr3_length: 13
j_call: TRBJ2-7

cdr3_aa: AIKLAGVADTQY
v_call: TRBV10-3
cdr3_length: 12
j_call: TRBJ2-3

cdr3_aa: ASSLAGGSPYNEQF
v_call: TRBV7-2
cdr3_length: 14
j_call: TRBJ2-1

cdr3_aa: ASSDGSPVDTQY
v_call: TRBV7-2
cdr3_length: 12
j_call: TRBJ2-3

cdr3_aa: AISELFEQY
v_call: TRBV10-3
cdr3_length: 9
j_call: TRBJ2-7

cdr3_aa: ASSVTDQETQY
v_call: TRBV27
cdr3_length: 11
j_call: TRBJ2-5

cdr3_aa: ASSLLTSRSYEQY
v_call: TRBV6-5
cdr3_length: 13
j_call: TRBJ2-7

cdr3_aa: ASSLFGRQGNQPQH
v_call: TRBV27
cdr3_length: 14
j_call: TRBJ1-5

cdr3_aa: ASSPLLDEAF
v_call: TRBV18
cdr3_length: 10
j_call: TRBJ1-1

cdr3_aa: ASSSPRGGQINSPLH
v_call: TRBV9
cdr3_length: 15
j_call: TRBJ1-6

cdr3_aa: ASGLVYGYT
v_call: TRBV2
cdr3_length: 9
j_call: TRBJ1-2

cdr3_aa: ASSPGQIVSTEAF
v_call: TRBV7-3
cdr3_length: 13
j_call: TRBJ1-1

cdr3_aa: ASSPKWTRDEQY
v_call: TRBV7-2
cdr3_length: 12
j_call: TRBJ2-5

cdr3_aa: SAELGRGTSGGRDTQY
v_call: TRBV20-1
cdr3_length: 16
j_call: TRBJ2-3

cdr3_aa: ASRTGLASSDTQY
v_call: TRBV7-9
cdr3_length: 13
j_call: TRBJ2-3

cdr3_aa: ASRKVVGGRNEQF
v_call: TRBV7-8
cdr3_length: 13
j_call: TRBJ2-1

cdr3_aa: ASSLEGIGRDEQY
v_call: TRBV7-9
cdr3_length: 13
j_call: .

cdr3_aa: ASSYSSSGGYNEQF
v_call: TRBV6-5
cdr3_length: 14
j_call: TRBJ2-1

cdr3_aa: ASSQDLQWGLETQY
v_call: TRBV4-3
cdr3_length: 14
j_call: TRBJ2-5

cdr3_aa: SVEGFIQGAPNYGYT
v_call: TRBV29-1
cdr3_length: 15
j_call: TRBJ1-2

cdr3_aa: ASSEDSVYEQY
v_call: TRBV2
cdr3_length: 11
j_call: TRBJ2-7